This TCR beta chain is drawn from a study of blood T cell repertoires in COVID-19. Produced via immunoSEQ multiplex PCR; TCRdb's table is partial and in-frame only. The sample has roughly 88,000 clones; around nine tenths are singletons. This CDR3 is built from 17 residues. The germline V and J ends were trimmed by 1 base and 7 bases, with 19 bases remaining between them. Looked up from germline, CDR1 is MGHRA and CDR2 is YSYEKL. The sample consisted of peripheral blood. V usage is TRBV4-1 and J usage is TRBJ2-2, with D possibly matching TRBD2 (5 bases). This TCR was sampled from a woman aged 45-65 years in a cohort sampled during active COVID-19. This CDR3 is CASSQVGSGFLSGELFF. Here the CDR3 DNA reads TGCGCCAGCAGCCAAGTTGGGTCGGGGTTCTTGAGCGGGGAGCTGTTTTTT.